These 27 T cell receptor beta chains came from one sample sequenced in a study of shared clonotypes between healthy human individuals (dated by TCRdb to 2020 to 2021). Libraries came from the immunoSEQ multiplex PCR assay. TCRdb took this table from immuneACCESS and kept in-frame rearrangements with V and J called. Such tables lack part of the clones; where checked against another copy, unresolved V genes explain under half of the gap, and the rest is unexplained. The sample yields approximately 1.9 million clones; over 85% were counted once. The leading ten clones occupy about 1.7% of the sample. CD8 naive samples were obtained by positive selection for CCR7 among CD45RO-negative cells, yielding a CD45RA+CCR7+ population from which TemRA cells were excluded. Sequencing was performed on naive CD8+ T cells from PBMCs. This specimen's cell subset or site label, per the study, means: CD45RA+CCR7+. These receptors originate from a man aged 18 to 29 in good health. Some clones in this sample may be carry-over from other donors' samples.

The chain combines TRBV23-1 with TRBJ1-2, with TRBD1 matching over 8 bases. TRBV23-1 is labeled an ORF, and its function is uncertain. Trimming cost V 2 bases and J 7 bases; bases outside gene matches: 12. The CDR3 covers 16 residues. CDR3 nucleotides: TGCGCCAGCAGTCAACAAGAATCAGGGGGCGCGGGTGGCTACACCTTC. Its protein product is CASSQQESGGAGGYTF.

For this clone: Other DNA sequences in this specimen translate into the identical CDR3. The chain recombines TRBV27 with TRBJ1-1; D ambiguous. Germline V lookup: CDR1 MNHEY, CDR2 SMNVEV (reference sequence). The CDR3 is made up of 15 amino acids. Trimming took 2 bases from V and 0 from J, leaving 10 bases between them. The CDR3 reads CASSLRGAMNTEAFF. The CDR3, as DNA: TGTGCCAGCAGTTTAAGAGGAGCCATGAACACTGAAGCTTTCTTT.

The V and J genes are TRBV27 and TRBJ2-1; 11 bases map to TRBD2. Germline CDR1 MNHEY, CDR2 SMNVEV (reference sequence). This CDR3 is 14 amino acids long. Trimming removed 6 bases from V and 8 bases from J; junction bases left unmatched: 6. CDR3 DNA: TGTGCCAGCAGCGGCCTAGCGGGGGGCCATGAGCAGTTCTTC. Amino acid sequence: CASSGLAGGHEQFF.

The rearrangement uses TRBV11-2 and TRBJ2-5, with 8 bases that match TRBD1. The germline V gene has CDR1 SGHAT and CDR2 FQNNGV. The ends lost 5 bases at V and 1 base at J; junction bases unmatched: 6. CDR3 size: 15 residues. The CDR3 sequence: CASSTPDRAQETQYF. In nucleotides, the CDR3 is TGTGCCAGCAGCACCCCGGACAGGGCCCAAGAGACCCAGTACTTC.

V is TRBV27 and J is TRBJ2-1; no clear D gene. Between the trimmed V and J ends, which lost 5 bases and 7 bases, there was a span of 12 bases. The CDR3 is made up of 13 amino acids. The germline gives CDR1 MNHEY, CDR2 SMNVEV (reference sequence). In nucleotides, the CDR3 is TGTGCCAGCAGTCCCTCGAGGTGGAATGAGCAGTTCTTC. Its protein is CASSPSRWNEQFF.

This clone has just one count. J is TRBJ2-4 and V is TRBV14, with D possibly being TRBD1 or TRBD2 (5 bases each). V lost 0 bases and J lost 1, with 7 bases in between. The CDR3 consists of 15 residues. From germline, CDR1 is SGHDN and CDR2 FVKESK. The CDR3 sequence is CASSQEEGAKNIQYF. CDR3 coding DNA: TGTGCCAGCAGCCAAGAAGAGGGGGCCAAAAACATTCAGTACTTC.

CDR3 bases: TGTGCCAGCAGCTCCCTGGGGTTCCAAGAGACCCAGTACTTC. Encoded protein: CASSSLGFQETQYF. The chain uses TRBV7-2 and TRBJ2-5; D uncertain. V was clipped by 4 bases and J by 1 base, with 10 bases between them. CDR3 size: 14 residues. Germline V gene sequence: CDR1 SGHTA, CDR2 FQGNSA.

The sample holds one count of this clone. V usage is TRBV2 and J usage is TRBJ1-2; a weak D match, TRBD1 (5 bases). The V gene lost 1 base and the J gene lost 3 bases, with 12 bases spanning the gap. The CDR3 is 15 residues long. Per the germline V gene, CDR1 is SNHLY and CDR2 is FYNNEI. The chain's CDR3 is CASSEGRDPYYGYTF. The CDR3, as DNA: TGTGCCAGCAGTGAAGGACGGGACCCCTACTATGGCTACACCTTC.

CDR3 DNA sequence: TGTGCCAGCGAACCTAGGAGGTCTGAAAAACTGTTTTTT. It is translated as CASEPRRSEKLFF. V is TRBV28 and J is TRBJ1-4, with no clear D. The germline gives CDR1 MDHEN, CDR2 SYDVKM. The V gene lost 8 bases and the J gene lost 7 bases, with 14 bases spanning the gap. The CDR3 consists of 13 residues. The full variable domain, with the rest looked up from reference TRBV28 and TRBJ1-4, is DVKVTQSSRYLVKRTGEKVFLECVQDMDHENMFWYRQDPGLGLRLIYFSYDVKMKEKGDIPEGYSVSREKKERFSLILESASTNQTSMYLCASEPRRSEKLFFGSGTQLSVL.

V gene TRBV30 combines with J gene TRBJ2-5; D may be TRBD2 (6 bases). Germline CDR1 reads GTSNPN; CDR2 reads SVGIG (reference sequence). CDR3 length equals 14 residues. The CDR3 coding sequence is TGTGCTTCACGGGCGGGGTTGGTAGAAGAGACCCAGTACTTC. Translation gives CASRAGLVEETQYF.

V and J are TRBV27 and TRBJ2-7; a weak D match, TRBD1 (5 bases). This CDR3 has 15 residues. Germline V lookup: CDR1 MNHEY, CDR2 SMNVEV (reference sequence). V was trimmed by 6 bases and J by 2 bases, leaving 17 bases between them. CDR3 in amino acids: CASRSRQLMAYEQYF. The CDR3 coding sequence is TGTGCCAGCAGATCGAGACAGTTGATGGCCTACGAGCAGTACTTC.

This rearrangement joins TRBV28 to TRBJ1-5; no reliable D call. This CDR3 is built from 12 residues. Germline-derived CDR1 and CDR2 are MDHEN and SYDVKM. Trimming took off 6 bases at V and 6 bases at J, with 9 bases between the two ends. The CDR3 loop is CASRDGSQPQHF. CDR3 nucleotide sequence: TGTGCCAGCAGAGACGGGAGTCAGCCCCAGCATTTT.

This clone was counted a single time. V and J are TRBV6-1 and TRBJ1-5, with TRBD1 as a possible D gene (5 bases). Between the trimmed V and J ends, which lost 3 bases and 3 bases, there was a span of 12 bases. Germline CDR1 reads MNHNS; CDR2 reads SASEGT. The CDR3 has 15 amino acids. The CDR3 nucleotides read TGTGCCAGCAGTGAGATTAGGGGATCCAATCAGCCCCAGCATTTT. Protein: CASSEIRGSNQPQHF.

The V call is TRBV4-1, the J call TRBJ1-4; TRBD1 is a possible D gene (5 bases). The CDR3 loop spans 19 amino acids. Trimming removed 3 bases at V and 1 base at J, with 21 bases between. Germline loops: CDR1 MGHRA, CDR2 YSYEKL. Here the CDR3 reads CASSQARDPQGGTNEKLFF. The CDR3 region has the DNA TGCGCCAGCAGCCAGGCTCGGGACCCTCAGGGAGGAACTAATGAAAAACTGTTTTTT.

The V call is TRBV10-3, the J call TRBJ2-7; 10 nucleotides line up with TRBD2. J lost 4 bases, V lost 4 bases, and 7 bases had no gene match. This CDR3 has 15 residues. Germline V lookup: CDR1 ENHRY, CDR2 SYGVKD. The CDR3 bases are TGTGCCATCAGTGGGGTGCTAGCGGGAGTGTACGAGCAGTACTTC. This encodes CAISGVLAGVYEQYF.

The chain employs TRBV5-6 and TRBJ2-7, with 10 bases aligning to TRBD2. The CDR3 spans 16 residues. Germline V gene sequence: CDR1 SGHDT, CDR2 YYEEEE. The junction had 10 bases not matched to a gene; V was cut back by 4 bases and J by 3 bases. The CDR3 is CASSHASRTSGYEQYF. CDR3 DNA sequence: TGTGCCAGCAGCCACGCTTCTCGGACTAGCGGCTACGAGCAGTACTTC.

The chain recombines TRBV29-1 with TRBJ1-1; D uncertain. Germline V gives CDR1 SQVTM, CDR2 ANQGSEA. Trimming shortened V by 5 bases and J by 0 bases, and 7 bases separated the two germline ends. The CDR3 sequence is 12 residues long. CDR3 protein: CSVSAMNTEAFF. CDR3 bases: TGCAGCGTTTCAGCCATGAACACTGAAGCTTTCTTT.

The chain combines TRBV5-1 with TRBJ1-5, with TRBD1 matching over 7 bases. The CDR3 contains 15 residues. Per the germline V gene, CDR1 is SGHRS and CDR2 is YFSETQ. The V and J ends lost 4 bases and 4 bases, in that order; junction bases with no gene match: 8. CDR3 DNA: TGCGCCAGCAGCATCGGGGCAGGGGGGAATCAGCCCCAGCATTTT. This codes for CASSIGAGGNQPQHF.

This chain links TRBV5-1 with TRBJ1-1; 8 bases line up with TRBD1. Germline values: CDR1 SGHRS, CDR2 YFSETQ. The trim removed 3 bases at V and 5 bases at J, leaving 6 bases unmatched. The CDR3 runs to 14 residues. The CDR3 coding sequence is TGCGCCAGCAGCTATAGGACAGGGAGTACTGAAGCTTTCTTT. Translation gives CASSYRTGSTEAFF.

The chain combines TRBV27 with TRBJ2-7, with 7 bases that match TRBD1. This CDR3 has 15 amino acids. From germline, CDR1 is MNHEY and CDR2 SMNVEV (reference sequence). The J segment lost 2 bases and the V segment lost 5 bases, leaving 9 bases of the junction unmatched. Here the CDR3 DNA reads TGTGCCAGCAGTGACAGGGACAGACTACCCTACGAGCAGTACTTC. Translated, it gives CASSDRDRLPYEQYF.

The V and J genes are TRBV4-3 and TRBJ2-1; 7 nucleotides align to TRBD2. Germline CDR1 reads LGHNA; CDR2 reads YSLEER. The CDR3 sequence is 15 residues long. J was trimmed by 6 bases and V by 0 bases; bases with no gene match: 5. CDR3 DNA: TGCGCCAGCAGCCAAGATGGGGAGGGATCCAATGAGCAGTTCTTC. Amino acids: CASSQDGEGSNEQFF.

This clone was observed a single time. The chain employs TRBV19 and TRBJ2-7; TRBD1 might be the D (5 bases). This CDR3 has 14 amino acids. CDR1 and CDR2 from the germline V gene are LNHDA and SQIVND (reference sequence). The V and J ends lost 2 bases and 3 bases respectively, with 11 bases between them. DNA for the CDR3: TGTGCCAGTAGTATAAGGGGTATAGACTACGAGCAGTACTTC. This codes for CASSIRGIDYEQYF. The full variable domain, completed using reference TRBV19 and TRBJ2-7, is DGGITQSPKYLFRKEGQNVTLSCEQNLNHDAMYWYRQDPGQGLRLIYYSQIVNDFQKGDIAEGYSVSREKKESFPLTVTSAQKNPTAFYLCASSIRGIDYEQYFGPGTRLTVT.

This clone has more than one count but fewer than ten. The chain couples TRBV19 to TRBJ1-4; D call uncertain. This CDR3 is 14 amino acids long. CDR1 LNHDA and CDR2 SQIVND come from the germline V gene (reference sequence). Trimming pared 5 bases from V and 4 bases from J, leaving 11 bases between. CDR3 in DNA: TGTGCCAGTAGTGCCCGGTGGGGTAATGAAAAACTGTTTTTT. The encoded protein is CASSARWGNEKLFF.

This clone appeared once. The chain is built from TRBV9 and TRBJ2-1; 7 positions agree with TRBD2. In germline, CDR1 is SGDLS, CDR2 YYNGEE. The CDR3 length is 14 residues. Trimming cost V 0 bases and J 8 bases; bases outside gene matches: 5. CDR3 protein: CASSVVGGSDEQFF. Here the CDR3 DNA reads TGTGCCAGCAGCGTAGTCGGGGGGTCGGATGAGCAGTTCTTC.

V is TRBV7-3 and J is TRBJ1-1, with a possible D match to TRBD1 (6 bases). V was pared by 0 bases and J by 5 bases, with 16 bases between. CDR3 length: 16 residues. Germline V gene sequence: CDR1 SGHTA, CDR2 FQGTGA. CDR3 amino acids: CASSLTRRGASTEAFF. The CDR3 coding sequence is TGTGCCAGCAGCTTAACGAGGCGGGGGGCTTCAACTGAAGCTTTCTTT.

V is TRBV7-9 and J is TRBJ2-7; D is uncertain. Trimming removed 1 base from V and 6 bases from J, with 10 bases in between. CDR3 length: 13 amino acids. Germline loops: CDR1 SEHNR, CDR2 FQNEAQ (reference sequence). CDR3 sequence (DNA): TGTGCCAGCAGCTTAGACGGGTCACCCGAGCAGTACTTC. Translated, it gives CASSLDGSPEQYF.

The V call is TRBV7-3, the J call TRBJ1-2, with D unclear. This CDR3 spans 11 amino acids. Germline V lookup: CDR1 SGHTA, CDR2 FQGTGA. V lost 5 bases, J lost 7 bases, and 8 bases lay in between. In nucleotides, the CDR3 is TGTGCCAGCAGCCCCCGGTTTGGCTACACCTTC. This encodes CASSPRFGYTF.